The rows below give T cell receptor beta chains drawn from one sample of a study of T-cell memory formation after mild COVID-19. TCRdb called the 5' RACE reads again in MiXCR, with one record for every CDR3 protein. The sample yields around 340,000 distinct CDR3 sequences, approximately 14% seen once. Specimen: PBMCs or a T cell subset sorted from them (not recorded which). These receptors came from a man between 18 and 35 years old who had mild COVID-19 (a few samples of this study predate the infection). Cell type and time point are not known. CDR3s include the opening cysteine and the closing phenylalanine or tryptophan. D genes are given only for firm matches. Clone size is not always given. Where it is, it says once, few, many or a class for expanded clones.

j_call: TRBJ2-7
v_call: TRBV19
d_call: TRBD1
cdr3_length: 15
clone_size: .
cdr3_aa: CASSRGGRDSYEQYF
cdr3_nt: TGTGCCAGTAGTCGAGGGGGCAGGGACTCCTACGAGCAGTACTTC

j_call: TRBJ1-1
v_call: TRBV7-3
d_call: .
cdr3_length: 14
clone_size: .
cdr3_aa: CASSAAGANTEAFF
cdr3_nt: TGTGCCAGCAGCGCCGCGGGAGCGAACACTGAAGCTTTCTTT

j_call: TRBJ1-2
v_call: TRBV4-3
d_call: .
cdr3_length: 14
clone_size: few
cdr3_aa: CASSQGSRQLGYTF
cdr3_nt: TGCGCCAGCAGCCAAGGGAGTCGACAGCTTGGCTACACCTTC

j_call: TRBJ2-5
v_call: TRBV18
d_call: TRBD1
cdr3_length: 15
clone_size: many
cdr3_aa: CASSPLGTGQETQYF
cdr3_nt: TGTGCCAGCTCACCACTCGGGACAGGTCAAGAGACCCAGTACTTC

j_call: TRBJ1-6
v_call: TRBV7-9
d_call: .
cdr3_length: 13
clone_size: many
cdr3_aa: CASSLPGSQPLHF
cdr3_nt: TGTGCCAGCAGCTTACCGGGGTCCCAACCCCTCCACTTT

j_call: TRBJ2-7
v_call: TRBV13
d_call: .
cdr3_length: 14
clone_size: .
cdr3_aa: CASSFTGSNYEQYF
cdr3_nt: TGTGCCAGCAGCTTCACCGGGTCTAACTACGAGCAGTACTTC

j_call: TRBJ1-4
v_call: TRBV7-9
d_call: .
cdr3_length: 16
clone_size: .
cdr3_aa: CASSLGRRATNEKLFF
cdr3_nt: TGTGCCAGCAGCTTAGGAAGGAGGGCAACTAATGAAAAACTGTTTTTT

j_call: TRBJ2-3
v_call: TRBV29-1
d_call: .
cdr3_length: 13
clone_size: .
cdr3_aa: CSVESPLTDTQYF
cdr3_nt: TGCAGCGTTGAGTCTCCTCTAACAGATACGCAGTATTTT

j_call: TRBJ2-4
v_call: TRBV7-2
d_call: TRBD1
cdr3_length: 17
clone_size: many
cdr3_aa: CASSLAQGQGVKNIQYF
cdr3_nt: TGTGCCAGCAGCTTAGCGCAAGGACAGGGAGTCAAAAACATTCAGTACTTC

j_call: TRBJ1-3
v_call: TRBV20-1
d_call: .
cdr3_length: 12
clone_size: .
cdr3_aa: CSAPTSGNTIYF
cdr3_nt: TGCAGTGCTCCGACCTCTGGAAACACCATATATTTT

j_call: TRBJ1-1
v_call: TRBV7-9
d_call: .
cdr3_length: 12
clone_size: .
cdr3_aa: CASSLVDTEAFF
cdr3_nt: TGTGCCAGCAGCTTAGTCGACACTGAAGCTTTCTTT

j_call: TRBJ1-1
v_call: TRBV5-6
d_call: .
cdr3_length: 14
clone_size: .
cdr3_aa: CASSLGRRSTEAFF
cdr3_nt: TGTGCCAGCAGCTTGGGTCGGCGTAGCACTGAAGCTTTCTTT

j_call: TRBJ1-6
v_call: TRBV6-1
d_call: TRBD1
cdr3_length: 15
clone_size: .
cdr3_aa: CASSGRQGLPPSLHF
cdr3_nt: TGTGCCAGCAGTGGACGACAGGGGTTACCTCCGTCCCTCCACTTT

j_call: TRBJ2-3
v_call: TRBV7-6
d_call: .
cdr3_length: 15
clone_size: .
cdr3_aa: CASRNRDQNTDTQYF
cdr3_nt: TGTGCCAGCAGGAACAGGGACCAAAACACAGATACGCAGTATTTT

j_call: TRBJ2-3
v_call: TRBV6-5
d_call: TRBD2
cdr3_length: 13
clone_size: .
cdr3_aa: CASRGTSLDTQYF
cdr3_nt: TGTGCCAGCAGGGGGACTAGCTTAGATACGCAGTATTTT

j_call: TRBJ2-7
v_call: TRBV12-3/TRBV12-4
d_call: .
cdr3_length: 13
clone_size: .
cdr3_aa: CASRGMGVHEQYF
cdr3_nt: TGTGCCAGCAGGGGAATGGGGGTCCACGAGCAGTACTTC

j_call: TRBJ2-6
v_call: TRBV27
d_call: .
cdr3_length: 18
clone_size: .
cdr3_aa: CASSFGRKLYSGANVLTF
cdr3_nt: TGTGCCAGCAGTTTCGGACGGAAACTGTACTCTGGGGCCAACGTCCTGACTTTC

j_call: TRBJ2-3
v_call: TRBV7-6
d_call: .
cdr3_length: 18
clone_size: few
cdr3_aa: CASSSPREALAWTDTQYF
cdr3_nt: TGTGCCAGCAGCTCCCCCAGGGAAGCGCTTGCATGGACAGATACGCAGTATTTT

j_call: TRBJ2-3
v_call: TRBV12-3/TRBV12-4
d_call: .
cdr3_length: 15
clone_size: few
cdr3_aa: CASSLLGGLTDTQYF
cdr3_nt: TGTGCCAGCAGTTTGCTTGGGGGACTCACAGATACGCAGTATTTT

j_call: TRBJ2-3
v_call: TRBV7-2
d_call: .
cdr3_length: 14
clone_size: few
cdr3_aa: CASSRTRNTDTQYF
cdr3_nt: TGTGCCAGCAGCCGAACTAGGAACACAGATACGCAGTATTTT

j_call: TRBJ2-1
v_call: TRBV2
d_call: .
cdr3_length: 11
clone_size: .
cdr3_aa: CASSDNGPQFF
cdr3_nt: TGTGCCAGCAGTGACAATGGCCCTCAGTTCTTC

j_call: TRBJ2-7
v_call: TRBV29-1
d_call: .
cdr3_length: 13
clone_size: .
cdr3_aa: CSVKWGPSYEQYF
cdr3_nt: TGCAGCGTCAAGTGGGGGCCATCCTACGAGCAGTACTTC

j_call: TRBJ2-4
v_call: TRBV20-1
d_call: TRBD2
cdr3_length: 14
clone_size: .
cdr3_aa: CSAGAGGAKNIQYF
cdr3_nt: TGCAGTGCTGGGGCCGGGGGGGCCAAAAACATTCAGTACTTC

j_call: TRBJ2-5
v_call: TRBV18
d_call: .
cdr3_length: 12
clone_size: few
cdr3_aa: CASSPSAETQYF
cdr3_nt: TGTGCCAGCTCACCCTCAGCAGAGACCCAGTACTTC

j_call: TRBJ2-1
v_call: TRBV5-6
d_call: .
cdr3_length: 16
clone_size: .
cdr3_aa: CASSWGAGSSYNEQFF
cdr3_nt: TGTGCCAGCAGCTGGGGGGCGGGGAGCTCATACAATGAGCAGTTCTTC

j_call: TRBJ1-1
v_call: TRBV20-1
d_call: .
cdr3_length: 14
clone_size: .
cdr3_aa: CSANTVVQNTQAFF
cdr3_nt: TGCAGTGCTAATACGGTCGTACAGAACACTCAAGCTTTCTTT

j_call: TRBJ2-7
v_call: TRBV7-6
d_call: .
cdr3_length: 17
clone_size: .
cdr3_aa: CASSLDSGQRAAYEQYF
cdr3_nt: TGTGCCAGCAGCTTAGATTCGGGCCAGCGGGCGGCCTACGAGCAGTACTTC

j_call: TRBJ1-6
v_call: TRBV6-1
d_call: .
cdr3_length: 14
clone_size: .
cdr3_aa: CASVGSSYNSPLHF
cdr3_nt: TGTGCCAGCGTGGGGAGCTCCTATAATTCACCCCTCCACTTT

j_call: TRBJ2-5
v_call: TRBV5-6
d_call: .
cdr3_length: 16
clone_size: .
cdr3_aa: CASSLLSSHLQETQYF
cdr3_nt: TGTGCCAGCAGCTTGCTCTCCAGCCACCTCCAAGAGACCCAGTACTTC

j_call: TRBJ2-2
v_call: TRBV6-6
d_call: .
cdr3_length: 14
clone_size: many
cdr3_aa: CASSYSGNTGELFF
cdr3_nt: TGTGCCAGCAGTTACTCGGGGAACACCGGGGAGCTGTTTTTT

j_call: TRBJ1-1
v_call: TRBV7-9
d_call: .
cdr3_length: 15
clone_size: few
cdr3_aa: CASSFILRVNTEAFF
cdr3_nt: TGTGCCAGCAGCTTTATTCTCAGGGTGAACACTGAAGCTTTCTTT

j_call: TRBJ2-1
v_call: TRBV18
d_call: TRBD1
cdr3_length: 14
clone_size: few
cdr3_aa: CASSASWDSNEQFF
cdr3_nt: TGTGCCAGCTCCGCGTCTTGGGACAGCAATGAGCAGTTCTTC

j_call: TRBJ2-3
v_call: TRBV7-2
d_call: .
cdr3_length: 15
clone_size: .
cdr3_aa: CASSLNYASTDTQYF
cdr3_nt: TGTGCCAGCAGCTTAAACTATGCTAGCACAGATACGCAGTATTTT

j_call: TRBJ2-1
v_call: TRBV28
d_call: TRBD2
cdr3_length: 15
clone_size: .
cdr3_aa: CASSFGAGGRNEQFF
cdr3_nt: TGTGCCAGCAGTTTCGGAGCGGGGGGGCGTAATGAGCAGTTCTTC

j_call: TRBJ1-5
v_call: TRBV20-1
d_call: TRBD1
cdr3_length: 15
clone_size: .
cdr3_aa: CSASRQGVSNQPQHF
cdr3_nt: TGCAGTGCCTCGCGACAGGGGGTGAGCAATCAGCCCCAGCATTTT

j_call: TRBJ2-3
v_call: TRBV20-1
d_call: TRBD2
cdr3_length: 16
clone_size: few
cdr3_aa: CSASPTSGGNTDTQYF
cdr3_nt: TGCAGTGCTAGCCCGACTAGCGGGGGAAACACAGATACGCAGTATTTT

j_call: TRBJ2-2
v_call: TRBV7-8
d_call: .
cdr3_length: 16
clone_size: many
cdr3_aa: CASSLGGGVGTGELFF
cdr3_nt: TGTGCCAGCAGCTTAGGAGGCGGGGTGGGCACCGGGGAGCTGTTTTTT

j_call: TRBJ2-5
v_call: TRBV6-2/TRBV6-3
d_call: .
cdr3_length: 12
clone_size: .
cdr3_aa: CASTDTSSAQYF
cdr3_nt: TGTGCCAGCACCGACACCTCTAGCGCTCAGTACTTC

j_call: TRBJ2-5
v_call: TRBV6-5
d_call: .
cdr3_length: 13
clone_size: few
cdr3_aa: CASIANGGETQYF
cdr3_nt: TGTGCCAGCATCGCGAATGGGGGGGAGACCCAGTACTTC

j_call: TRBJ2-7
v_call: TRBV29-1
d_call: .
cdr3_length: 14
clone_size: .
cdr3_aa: CSVEDPQAAYEQYF
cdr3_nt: TGCAGCGTTGAAGATCCGCAGGCCGCCTACGAGCAGTACTTC

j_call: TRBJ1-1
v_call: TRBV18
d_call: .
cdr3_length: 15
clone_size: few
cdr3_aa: CASSPSSGAYTEAFF
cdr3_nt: TGTGCCAGCTCCCCTAGCTCGGGCGCGTACACTGAAGCTTTCTTT

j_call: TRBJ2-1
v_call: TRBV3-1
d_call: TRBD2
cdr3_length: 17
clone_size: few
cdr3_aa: CASSQGLTSGGYNEQFF
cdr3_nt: TGTGCCAGCAGCCAAGGATTGACTAGCGGGGGCTACAATGAGCAGTTCTTC

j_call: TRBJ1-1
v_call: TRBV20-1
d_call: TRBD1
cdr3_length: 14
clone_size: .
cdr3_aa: CSATTQGMNTEAFF
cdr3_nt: TGCAGTGCGACAACACAGGGGATGAACACTGAAGCTTTCTTT

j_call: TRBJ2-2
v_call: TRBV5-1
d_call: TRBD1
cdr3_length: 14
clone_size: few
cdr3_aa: CASSQGQVPGELFF
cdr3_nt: TGCGCCAGCAGTCAGGGACAGGTTCCTGGGGAGCTGTTTTTT

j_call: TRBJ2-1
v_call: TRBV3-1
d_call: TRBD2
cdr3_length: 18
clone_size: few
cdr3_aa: CASSQDLGLAGSYNEQFF
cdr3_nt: TGTGCCAGCAGCCAAGATCTCGGCCTAGCGGGGAGCTACAATGAGCAGTTCTTC